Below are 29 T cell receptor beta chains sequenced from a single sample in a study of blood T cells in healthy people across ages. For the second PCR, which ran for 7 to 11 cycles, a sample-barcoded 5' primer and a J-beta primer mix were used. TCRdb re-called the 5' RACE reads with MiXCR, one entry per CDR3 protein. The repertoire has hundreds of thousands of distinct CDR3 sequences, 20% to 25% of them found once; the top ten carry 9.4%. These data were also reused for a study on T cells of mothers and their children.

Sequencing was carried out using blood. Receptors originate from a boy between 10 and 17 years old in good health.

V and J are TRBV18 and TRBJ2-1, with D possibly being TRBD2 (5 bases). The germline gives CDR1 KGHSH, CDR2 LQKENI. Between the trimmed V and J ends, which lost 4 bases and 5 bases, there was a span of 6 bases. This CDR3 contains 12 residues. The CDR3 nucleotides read TGTGCCAGCTCACAGAGGGACAATGAGCAGTTCTTC. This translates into CASSQRDNEQFF.

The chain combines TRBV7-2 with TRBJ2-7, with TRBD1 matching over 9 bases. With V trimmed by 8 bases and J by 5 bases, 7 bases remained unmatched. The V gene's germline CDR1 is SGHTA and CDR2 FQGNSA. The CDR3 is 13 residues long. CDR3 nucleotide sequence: TGTGCCAGCCGGGACAGGGCTCAGAACGAGCAGTACTTC. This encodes CASRDRAQNEQYF. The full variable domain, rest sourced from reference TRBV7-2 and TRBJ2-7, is GAGVSQSPSNKVTEKGKDVELRCDPISGHTALYWYRQSLGQGLEFLIYFQGNSAPDKSGLPSDRFSAERTGGSVSTLTIQRTQQEDSAVYLCASRDRAQNEQYFGPGTRLTVT.

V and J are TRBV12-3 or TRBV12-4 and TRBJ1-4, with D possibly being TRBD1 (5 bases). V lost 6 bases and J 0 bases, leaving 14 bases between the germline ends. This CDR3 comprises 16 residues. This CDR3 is CASRRGRSSTNEKLFF. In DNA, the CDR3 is TGTGCCAGCAGAAGGGGCAGGAGTTCAACTAATGAAAAACTGTTTTTT.

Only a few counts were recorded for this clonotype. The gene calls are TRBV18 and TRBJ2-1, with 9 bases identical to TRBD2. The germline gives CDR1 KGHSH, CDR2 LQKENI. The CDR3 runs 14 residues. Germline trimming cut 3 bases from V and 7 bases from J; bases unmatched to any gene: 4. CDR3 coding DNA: TGTGCCAGCTCACCGCGGGAGGGCCCAAATGAGCAGTTCTTC. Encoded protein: CASSPREGPNEQFF.

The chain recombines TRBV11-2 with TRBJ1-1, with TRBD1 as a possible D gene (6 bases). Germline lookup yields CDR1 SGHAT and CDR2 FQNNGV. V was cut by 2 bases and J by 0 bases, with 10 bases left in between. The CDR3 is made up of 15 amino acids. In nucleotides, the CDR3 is TGTGCCAGCAGCTTAAGGGGGACAATGAACACTGAAGCTTTCTTT. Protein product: CASSLRGTMNTEAFF.

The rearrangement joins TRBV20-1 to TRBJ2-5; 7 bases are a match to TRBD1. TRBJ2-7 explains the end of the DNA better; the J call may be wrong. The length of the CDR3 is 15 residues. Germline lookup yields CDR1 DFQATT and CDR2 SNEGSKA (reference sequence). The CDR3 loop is CSARDLRQGTYEQYF. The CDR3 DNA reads TGCAGTGCTAGAGATCTGAGACAGGGTACCTACGAGCAGTACTTC.

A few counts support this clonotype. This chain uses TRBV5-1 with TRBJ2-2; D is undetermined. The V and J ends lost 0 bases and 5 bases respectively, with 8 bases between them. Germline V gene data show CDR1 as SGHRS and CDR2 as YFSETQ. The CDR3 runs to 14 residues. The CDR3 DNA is TGCGCCAGCAGCTTGGCGAAGGCGACCGGGGAGCTGTTTTTT. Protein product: CASSLAKATGELFF.

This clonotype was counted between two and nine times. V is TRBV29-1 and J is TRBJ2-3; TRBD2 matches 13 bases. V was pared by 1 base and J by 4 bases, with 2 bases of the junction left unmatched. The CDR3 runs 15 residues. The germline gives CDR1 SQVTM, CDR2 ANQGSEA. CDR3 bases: TGCAGCGTTGAAGGGACTAGCGGGAGTCCAGATACGCAGTATTTT. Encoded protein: CSVEGTSGSPDTQYF.

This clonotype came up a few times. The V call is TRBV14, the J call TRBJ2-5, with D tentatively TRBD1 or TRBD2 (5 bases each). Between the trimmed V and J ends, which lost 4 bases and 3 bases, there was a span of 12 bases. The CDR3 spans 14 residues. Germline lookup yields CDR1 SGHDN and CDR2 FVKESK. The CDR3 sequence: CASSPGTEKETQYF. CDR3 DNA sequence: TGTGCCAGCAGCCCTGGGACGGAGAAAGAGACCCAGTACTTC.

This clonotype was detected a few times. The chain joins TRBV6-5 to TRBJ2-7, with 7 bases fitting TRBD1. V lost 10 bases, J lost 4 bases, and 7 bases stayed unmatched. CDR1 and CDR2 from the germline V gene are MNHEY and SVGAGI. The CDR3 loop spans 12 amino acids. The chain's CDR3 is CAIPGQPYEQYF. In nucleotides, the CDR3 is TGTGCCATCCCGGGACAGCCGTACGAGCAGTACTTC.

CDR3 protein: CASSSNQGIDTQYF. CDR3 DNA: TGTGCCAGCAGCTCCAACCAAGGCATAGATACGCAGTATTTT. The chain uses TRBV7-9 and TRBJ2-3; D unclear. The CDR3 runs 14 residues. The germline CDR1 and CDR2 sequences are SEHNR and FQNEAQ (reference sequence). V lost 4 bases and J lost 5, with 13 bases in between.

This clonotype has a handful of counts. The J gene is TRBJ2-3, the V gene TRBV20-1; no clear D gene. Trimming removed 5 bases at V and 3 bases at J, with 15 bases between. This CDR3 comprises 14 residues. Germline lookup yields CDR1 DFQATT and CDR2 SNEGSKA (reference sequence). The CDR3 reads CSAQGWRGTDTQYF. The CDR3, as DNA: TGCAGTGCTCAAGGCTGGAGAGGAACAGATACGCAGTATTTT.

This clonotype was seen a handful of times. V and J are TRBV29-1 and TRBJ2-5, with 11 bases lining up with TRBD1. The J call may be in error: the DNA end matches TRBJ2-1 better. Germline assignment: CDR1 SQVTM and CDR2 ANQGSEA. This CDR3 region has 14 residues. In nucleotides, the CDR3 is TGCAGCGCCCGCGGGGACAGGGGGTTCGATGAGCAGTTCTTC. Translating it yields CSARGDRGFDEQFF.

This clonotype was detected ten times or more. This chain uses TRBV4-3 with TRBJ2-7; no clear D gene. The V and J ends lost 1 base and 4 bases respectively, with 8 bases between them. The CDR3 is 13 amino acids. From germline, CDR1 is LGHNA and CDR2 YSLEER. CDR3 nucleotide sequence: TGCGCCAGCAGCCAAGTAAGGGCTTACGAGCAGTACTTC. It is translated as CASSQVRAYEQYF.

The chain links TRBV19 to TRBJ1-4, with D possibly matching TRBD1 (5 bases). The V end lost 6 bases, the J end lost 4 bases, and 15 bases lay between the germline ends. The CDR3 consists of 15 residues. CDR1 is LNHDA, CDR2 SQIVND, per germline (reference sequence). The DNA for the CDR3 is TGTGCCAGTAGCAATTCCCGGGACGGTAATGAAAAACTGTTTTTT. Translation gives CASSNSRDGNEKLFF.

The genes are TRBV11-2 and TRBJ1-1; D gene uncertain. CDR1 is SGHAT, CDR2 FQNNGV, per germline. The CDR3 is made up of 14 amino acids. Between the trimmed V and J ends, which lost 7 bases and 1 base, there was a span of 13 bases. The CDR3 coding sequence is TGTGCCAGCACCTCAAATTGGGGGAACACTGAAGCTTTCTTT. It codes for CASTSNWGNTEAFF.

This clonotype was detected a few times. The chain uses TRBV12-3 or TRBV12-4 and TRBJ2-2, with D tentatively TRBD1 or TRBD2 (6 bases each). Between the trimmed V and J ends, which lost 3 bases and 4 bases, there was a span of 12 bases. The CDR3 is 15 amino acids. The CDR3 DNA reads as TGTGCCAGCAGTTTGCCGGGGGCGAGCACCGGGGAGCTGTTTTTT. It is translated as CASSLPGASTGELFF.

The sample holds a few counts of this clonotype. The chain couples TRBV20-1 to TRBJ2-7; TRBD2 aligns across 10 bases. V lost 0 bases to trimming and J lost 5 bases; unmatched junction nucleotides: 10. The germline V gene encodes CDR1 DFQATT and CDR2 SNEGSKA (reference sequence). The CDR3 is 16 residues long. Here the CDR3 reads CSARDPSGSSMHEQYF. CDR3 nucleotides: TGCAGTGCTAGAGACCCTAGCGGGAGTTCGATGCACGAGCAGTACTTC.

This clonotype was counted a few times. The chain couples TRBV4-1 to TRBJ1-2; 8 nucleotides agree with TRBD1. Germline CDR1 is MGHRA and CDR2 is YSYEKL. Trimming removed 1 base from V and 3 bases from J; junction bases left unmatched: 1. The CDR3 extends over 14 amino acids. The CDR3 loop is CASSQATGDYGYTF. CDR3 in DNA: TGCGCCAGCAGCCAAGCGACAGGGGACTATGGCTACACCTTC.

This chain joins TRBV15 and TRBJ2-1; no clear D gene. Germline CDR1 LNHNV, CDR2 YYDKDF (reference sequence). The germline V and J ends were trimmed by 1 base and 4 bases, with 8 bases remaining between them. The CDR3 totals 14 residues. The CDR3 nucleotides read TGTGCCACCAGCAGAGCTGGGCCTTACAATGAGCAGTTCTTC. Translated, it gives CATSRAGPYNEQFF. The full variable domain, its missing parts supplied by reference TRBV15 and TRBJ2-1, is DAMVIQNPRYQVTQFGKPVTLSCSQTLNHNVMYWYQQKSSQAPKLLFHYYDKDFNNEADTPDNFQSRRPNTSFCFLDIRSPGLGDTAMYLCATSRAGPYNEQFFGPGTRLTVL.

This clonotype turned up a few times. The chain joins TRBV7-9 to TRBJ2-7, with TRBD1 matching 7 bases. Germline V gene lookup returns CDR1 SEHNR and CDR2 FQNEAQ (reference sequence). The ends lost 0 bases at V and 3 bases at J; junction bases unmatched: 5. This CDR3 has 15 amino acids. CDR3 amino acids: CASSLASDRVYEQYF. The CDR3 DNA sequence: TGTGCCAGCAGCTTAGCGTCTGACAGGGTCTACGAGCAGTACTTC.

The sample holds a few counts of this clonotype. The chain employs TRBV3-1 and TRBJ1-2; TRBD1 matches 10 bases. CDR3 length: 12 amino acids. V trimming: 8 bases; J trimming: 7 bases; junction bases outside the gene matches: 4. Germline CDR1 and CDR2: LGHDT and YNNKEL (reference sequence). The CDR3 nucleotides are TGTGCCAGCGGGGACAGGGGACGTGGCTACACCTTC. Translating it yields CASGDRGRGYTF.

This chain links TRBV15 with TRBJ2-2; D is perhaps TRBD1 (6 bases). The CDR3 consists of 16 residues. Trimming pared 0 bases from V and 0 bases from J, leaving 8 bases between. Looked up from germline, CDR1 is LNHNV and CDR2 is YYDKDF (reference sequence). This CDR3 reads CATSRDRTANTGELFF. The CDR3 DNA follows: TGTGCCACCAGCAGAGATCGGACAGCGAACACCGGGGAGCTGTTTTTT.

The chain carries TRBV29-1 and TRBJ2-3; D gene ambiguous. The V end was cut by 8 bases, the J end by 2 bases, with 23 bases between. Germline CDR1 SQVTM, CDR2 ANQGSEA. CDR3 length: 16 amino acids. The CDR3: CSPLILGDGNTDTQYF. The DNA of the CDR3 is TGCAGCCCCCTCATCCTGGGCGACGGAAACACAGATACGCAGTATTTT.

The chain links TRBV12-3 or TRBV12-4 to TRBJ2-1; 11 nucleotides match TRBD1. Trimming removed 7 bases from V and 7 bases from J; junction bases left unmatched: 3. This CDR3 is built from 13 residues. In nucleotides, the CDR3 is TGTGCCAGCACCTGGGACAGGGGGAATGAGCAGTTCTTC. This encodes CASTWDRGNEQFF.

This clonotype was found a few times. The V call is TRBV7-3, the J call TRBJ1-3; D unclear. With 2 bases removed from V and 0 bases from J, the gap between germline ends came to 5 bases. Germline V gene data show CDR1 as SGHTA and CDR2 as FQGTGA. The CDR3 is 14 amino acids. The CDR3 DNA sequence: TGTGCCAGCAGCTTAGGTCTCTCTGGAAACACCATATATTTT. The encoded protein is CASSLGLSGNTIYF. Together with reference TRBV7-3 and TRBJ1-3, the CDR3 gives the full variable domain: GAGVSQTPSNKVTEKGKYVELRCDPISGHTALYWYRQSLGQGPEFLIYFQGTGAADDSGLPNDRFFAVRPEGSVSTLKIQRTERGDSAVYLCASSLGLSGNTIYFGEGSWLTVV.

The CDR3 DNA is TGCAGTGCTAGATTCCCTTTGGGAGGCTACACCTTC. Its translation: CSARFPLGGYTF. This rearrangement joins TRBV20-1 to TRBJ1-2; D uncertain. The CDR3 is made up of 12 amino acids. Trimming shortened V by 2 bases and J by 8 bases, and 12 bases separated the two germline ends. Germline values: CDR1 DFQATT, CDR2 SNEGSKA (reference sequence).

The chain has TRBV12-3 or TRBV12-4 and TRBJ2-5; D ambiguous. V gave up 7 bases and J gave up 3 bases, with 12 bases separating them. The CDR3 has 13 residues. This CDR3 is CASTSLVEETQYF. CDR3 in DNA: TGTGCCAGCACCTCCCTTGTGGAAGAGACCCAGTACTTC.

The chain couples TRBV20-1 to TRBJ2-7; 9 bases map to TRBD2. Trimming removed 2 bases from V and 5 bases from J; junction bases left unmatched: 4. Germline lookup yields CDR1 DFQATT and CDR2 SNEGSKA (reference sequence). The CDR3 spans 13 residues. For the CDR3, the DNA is TGCAGTGCTAGAAAAGCGGGGGGCCACGAGCAGTACTTC. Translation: CSARKAGGHEQYF.